These 11 T cell receptor beta chains originate from one sample sequenced in a study of OX40 agonist ivuxolimab in advanced cancers. Data came from immunoSEQ multiplex PCR; TCRdb stores just in-frame clones and leaves some out. The repertoire has under 65,000 clones, more than 85% of them found once; the top ten carry about 0.76%. The input for sequencing was CD4+ or CD8+ T cells sorted from blood, taken in a trial of the OX40 agonist ivuxolimab. The origin of the receptors is an adult with an advanced solid tumor such as melanoma, head and neck, liver or kidney cancer.

This clone has more than one count but fewer than ten. The CDR3 DNA reads as TGTGCCAGCAGCTCTCTAGCGGGAGGGCGAGAGACCCAGTACTTC. This codes for CASSSLAGGRETQYF. The rearrangement links TRBV7-9 to TRBJ2-5; TRBD2 matches 12 bases. This CDR3 is 15 amino acids long. Trimming cost V 4 bases and J 4 bases; bases outside gene matches: 4. The germline gives CDR1 SEHNR, CDR2 FQNEAQ (reference sequence).

The gene calls are TRBV6-6 and TRBJ1-2, with D possibly matching TRBD1 (6 bases). The ends were cut back, 5 bases at V and 2 bases at J, with 9 bases in the middle. Germline V gene sequence: CDR1 MNHNY, CDR2 SVGAGI (reference sequence). The CDR3 is made up of 13 amino acids. CDR3 nucleotide sequence: TGTGCCAGCAGTCGGACAGCCAACTATGGCTACACCTTC. It translates to CASSRTANYGYTF.

The rearrangement uses TRBV15 and TRBJ2-5, with D uncertain. In germline, CDR1 is LNHNV, CDR2 YYDKDF (reference sequence). The ends were cut back, 0 bases at V and 4 bases at J, with 9 bases in the middle. CDR3 size: 14 residues. CDR3 bases: TGTGCCACCAGCAGAGATGGCCGGTCAGAGACCCAGTACTTC. Its protein is CATSRDGRSETQYF.

V usage is TRBV30 and J usage is TRBJ1-4, with a weak D call TRBD1 (5 bases). Trimming cost V 2 bases and J 6 bases, with 10 bases left between them. This CDR3 region has 13 residues. Germline CDR1 GTSNPN, CDR2 SVGIG (reference sequence). The chain's CDR3 is CAWSKGTHEKLFF. The CDR3 region has the DNA TGTGCCTGGAGTAAAGGGACCCATGAAAAACTGTTTTTT.

This sequence joins TRBV19 and TRBJ1-4, with D possibly matching TRBD1 (6 bases). Looked up from germline, CDR1 is LNHDA and CDR2 is SQIVND (reference sequence). The CDR3 is made up of 14 amino acids. V was cut by 7 bases and J by 1 base, with 10 bases left in between. CDR3 nucleotides: TGTGCCAGTAATTTACAGGGAACTAATGAAAAACTGTTTTTT. As protein: CASNLQGTNEKLFF. The entire variable domain, with the rest obtained from reference TRBV19 and TRBJ1-4, is as follows: DGGITQSPKYLFRKEGQNVTLSCEQNLNHDAMYWYRQDPGQGLRLIYYSQIVNDFQKGDIAEGYSVSREKKESFPLTVTSAQKNPTAFYLCASNLQGTNEKLFFGSGTQLSVL.

The CDR3 loop is CASSLYNEQFF. Written as DNA, the CDR3 is TGTGCCAGCAGTTTGTACAATGAGCAGTTCTTC. V usage is TRBV27 and J usage is TRBJ2-1, with no clear D. CDR3 length equals 11 residues. V lost 3 bases and J 4 bases, leaving 1 base between the germline ends. In germline, CDR1 is MNHEY, CDR2 SMNVEV (reference sequence).

The gene calls are TRBV11-3 and TRBJ2-2; TRBD1 matches at 10 bases. Germline V gene data show CDR1 as SGHNT and CDR2 as YENEEA. The CDR3 is 15 amino acids. The trim removed 6 bases at V and 5 bases at J, leaving 6 bases unmatched. The CDR3 region has the DNA TGTGCCAGCAGGGCAGGGGGACAGGGGACCGGGGAGCTGTTTTTT. Encoded protein: CASRAGGQGTGELFF. The variable domain in full, completed from reference TRBV11-3 and TRBJ2-2, reads EAGVVQSPRYKIIEKKQPVAFWCNPISGHNTLYWYLQNLGQGPELLIRYENEEAVDDSQLPKDRFSAERLKGVDSTLKIQPAELGDSAVYLCASRAGGQGTGELFFGEGSRLTVL.

This clone was detected only a few times. The chain employs TRBV19 and TRBJ1-5; D is undetermined. The CDR3 extends over 12 amino acids. Germline CDR1 LNHDA, CDR2 SQIVND (reference sequence). Trimming removed 10 bases from V and 5 bases from J, with 12 bases in between. The CDR3 DNA reads TGTGCCACAACTTCGCCCCATCAGCCCCAGCATTTT. Translating it yields CATTSPHQPQHF.

The chain carries TRBV15 and TRBJ2-7, with unresolved D. The germline gives CDR1 LNHNV, CDR2 YYDKDF (reference sequence). The V end was cut by 5 bases, the J end by 4 bases, with 9 bases between. The CDR3 consists of 12 residues. DNA for the CDR3: TGTGCCACCAGCCCCAGCCTTTACGAGCAGTACTTC. This translates into CATSPSLYEQYF.

Comment on this clone: The sample holds other DNA sequences that translate to the same CDR3. The rearrangement uses TRBV29-1 and TRBJ2-1; tentatively, D is TRBD2 (6 bases). Per germline, CDR1 SQVTM and CDR2 ANQGSEA. V shed 7 bases and J shed 4 bases, with 11 bases lying between them. The CDR3 is 12 residues long. The CDR3 protein is CSGTGTYNEQFF. The CDR3 nucleotides read TGCAGCGGTACCGGGACTTACAATGAGCAGTTCTTC.

V usage is TRBV6-6 and J usage is TRBJ2-1; D gene uncertain. In germline, CDR1 is MNHNY, CDR2 SVGAGI (reference sequence). V was shortened by 8 bases and J by 6 bases, with 8 bases between the two germline ends. The CDR3 has 11 amino acids. CDR3 in amino acids: CASLRANEQFF. The DNA for the CDR3 is TGTGCCAGCCTTAGGGCCAATGAGCAGTTCTTC.